This entry concerns a single T cell receptor (beta chain). The data were obtained in a study of blood T cell repertoires in COVID-19. Study-wide background: In each case, the material was cDNA or gDNA derived from T cells, B-cell-depleted T cells, or PBMCs.

Authors' processing steps: Nucleated cell number was recorded as an estimate derived from reference gene primer amplification. TCRdb's table, derived via immunoSEQ multiplex PCR, lists solely in-frame clones and lacks some. That table supplies the V and J calls and clone size; D and trimming were determined from the DNA. This sample has over 85,000 clones; about 86% occur once, and the top ten carry 7% to 7.5%. V was pared by 4 bases and J by 1 base, with 11 bases between. CDR3 length equals 14 residues. Germline V gene lookup returns CDR1 SGHRS and CDR2 YFSETQ. V and J are TRBV5-1 and TRBJ1-1, with TRBD1 as a possible D gene (5 bases). The specimen was peripheral blood. The source of this sequence is a man aged 55-75 years with acute or convalescent COVID-19. CDR3 bases: TGCGCCAGCAGCGAGGGCGGGGCGAACACTGAAGCTTTCTTT. This translates into CASSEGGANTEAFF.